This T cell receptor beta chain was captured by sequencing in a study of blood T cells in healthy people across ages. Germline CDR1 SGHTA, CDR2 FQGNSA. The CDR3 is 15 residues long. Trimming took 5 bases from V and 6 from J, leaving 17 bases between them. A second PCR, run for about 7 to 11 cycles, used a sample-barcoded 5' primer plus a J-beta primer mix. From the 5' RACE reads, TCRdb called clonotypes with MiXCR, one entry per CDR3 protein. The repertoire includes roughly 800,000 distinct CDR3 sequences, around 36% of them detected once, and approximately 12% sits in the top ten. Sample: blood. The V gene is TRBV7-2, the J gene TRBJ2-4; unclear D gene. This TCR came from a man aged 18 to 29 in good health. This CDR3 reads CASSRMGGKGNIQYF. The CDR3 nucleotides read TGTGCCAGCAGCCGGATGGGTGGGAAGGGAAACATTCAGTACTTC.